This T cell receptor beta chain is from a study of blood T cell repertoires in COVID-19. Study overall: The United States, Italy and Spain provided the acute and convalescent COVID-19 samples. T cells, B-cell-depleted T cells, or PBMCs supplied cDNA or gDNA.

Under the authors' procedure: Reference gene primers were amplified, and this amplification served to estimate nucleated cell counts. Sequenced by immunoSEQ multiplex PCR; TCRdb stores in-frame clones only, minus some. V and J calls and clone size are given by that table; D and trimming were obtained from the DNA. The data contain about 42,000 clones, about 88% of them seen just once; the ten biggest clones take up 2.4%. The V gene's germline CDR1 is MRHNA and CDR2 SNTAGT. The junction had 5 bases not matched to a gene; V was cut back by 4 bases and J by 5 bases. This CDR3 has 14 amino acids. This chain uses TRBV6-4 with TRBJ2-1, with TRBD2 matching over 7 bases. This clonotype was obtained from a human donor in a cohort sampled during active COVID-19. Sequenced material: peripheral blood. CDR3 nucleotides: TGTGCCAGCAGTGCCGAAGCGGGGAACAATGAGCAGTTCTTC. This translates into CASSAEAGNNEQFF.